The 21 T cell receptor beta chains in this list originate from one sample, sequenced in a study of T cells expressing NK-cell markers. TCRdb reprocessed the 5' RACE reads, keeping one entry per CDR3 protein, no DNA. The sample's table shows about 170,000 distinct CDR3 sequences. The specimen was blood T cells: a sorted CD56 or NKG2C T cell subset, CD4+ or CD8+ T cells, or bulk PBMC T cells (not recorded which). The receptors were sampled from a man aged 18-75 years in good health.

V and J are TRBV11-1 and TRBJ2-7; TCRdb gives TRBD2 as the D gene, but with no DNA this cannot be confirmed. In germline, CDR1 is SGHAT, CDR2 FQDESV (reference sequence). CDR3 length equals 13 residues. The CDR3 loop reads CASRSIAEDEQYF. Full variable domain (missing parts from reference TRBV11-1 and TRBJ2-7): EAEVAQSPRYKITEKSQAVAFWCDPISGHATLYWYRQILGQGPELLVQFQDESVVDDSQLPKDRFSAERLKGVDSTLKIQPAELGDSAMYLCASRSIAEDEQYFGPGTRLTVT.

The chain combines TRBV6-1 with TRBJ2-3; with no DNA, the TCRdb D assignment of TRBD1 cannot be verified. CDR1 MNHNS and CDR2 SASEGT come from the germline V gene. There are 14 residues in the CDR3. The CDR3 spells CASRGGAHTDTQYF.

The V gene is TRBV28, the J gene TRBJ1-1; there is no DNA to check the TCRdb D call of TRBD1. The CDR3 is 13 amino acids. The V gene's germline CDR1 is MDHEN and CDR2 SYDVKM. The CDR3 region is CASSWAPGTEAFF.

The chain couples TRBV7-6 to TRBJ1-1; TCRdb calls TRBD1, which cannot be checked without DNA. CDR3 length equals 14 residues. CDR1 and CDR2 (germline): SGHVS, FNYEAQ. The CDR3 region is CASTSDPGDTEAFF.

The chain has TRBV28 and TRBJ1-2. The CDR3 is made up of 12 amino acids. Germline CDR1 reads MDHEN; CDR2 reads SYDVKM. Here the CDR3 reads CASSLSDYGYTF.

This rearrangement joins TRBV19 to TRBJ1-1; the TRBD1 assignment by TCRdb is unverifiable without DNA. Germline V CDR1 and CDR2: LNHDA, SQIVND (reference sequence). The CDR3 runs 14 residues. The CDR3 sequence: CASSLGDRGTEAFF.

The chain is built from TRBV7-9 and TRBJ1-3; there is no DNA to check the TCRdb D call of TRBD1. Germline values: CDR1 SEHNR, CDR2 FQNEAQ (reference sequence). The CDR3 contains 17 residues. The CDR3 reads CASSLWDRFNSGNTIYF.

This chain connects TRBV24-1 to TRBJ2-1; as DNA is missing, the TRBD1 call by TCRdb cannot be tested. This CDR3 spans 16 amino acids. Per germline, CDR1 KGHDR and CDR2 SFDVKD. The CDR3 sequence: CATSEVSGARNGEQFF.

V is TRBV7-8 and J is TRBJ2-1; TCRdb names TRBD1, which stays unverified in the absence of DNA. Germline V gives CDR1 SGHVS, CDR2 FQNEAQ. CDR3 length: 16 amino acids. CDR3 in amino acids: CASSPSDRGPYNEQFF. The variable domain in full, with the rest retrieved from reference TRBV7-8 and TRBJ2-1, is GAGVSQSPRYKVAKRGQDVALRCDPISGHVSLFWYQQALGQGPEFLTYFQNEAQLDKSGLPSDRFFAERPEGSVSTLKIQRTQQEDSAVYLCASSPSDRGPYNEQFFGPGTRLTVL.

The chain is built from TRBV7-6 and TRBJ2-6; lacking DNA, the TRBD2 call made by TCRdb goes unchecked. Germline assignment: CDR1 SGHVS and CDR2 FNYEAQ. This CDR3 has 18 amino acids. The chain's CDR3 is CASSSTGTDNSGANVLTF. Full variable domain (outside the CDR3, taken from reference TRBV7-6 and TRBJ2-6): GAGVSQSPRYKVTKRGQDVALRCDPISGHVSLYWYRQALGQGPEFLTYFNYEAQQDKSGLPNDRFSAERPEGSISTLTIQRTEQRDSAMYRCASSSTGTDNSGANVLTFGAGSRLTVL.

The CDR3 reads CASQGATGELFF. V usage is TRBV7-9 and J usage is TRBJ2-2; TCRdb calls TRBD1, which cannot be checked without DNA. Germline CDR1 reads SEHNR; CDR2 reads FQNEAQ (reference sequence). This CDR3 comprises 12 residues.

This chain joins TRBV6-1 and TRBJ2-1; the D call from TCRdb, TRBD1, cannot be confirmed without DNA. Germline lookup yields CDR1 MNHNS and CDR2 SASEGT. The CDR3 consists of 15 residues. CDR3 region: CASRHSGESYNEQFF.

CDR3 amino acids: CASSQGLAEHQETQYF. The chain uses TRBV3-1 and TRBJ2-5; TCRdb's assignment of TRBD2 cannot be checked, as there is no DNA. The CDR3 length is 16 residues. CDR1 is LGHDT, CDR2 YNNKEL, per germline (reference sequence).

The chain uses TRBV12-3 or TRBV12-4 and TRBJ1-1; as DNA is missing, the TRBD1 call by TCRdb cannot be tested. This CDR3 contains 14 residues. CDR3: CASSIRVQNTEAFF.

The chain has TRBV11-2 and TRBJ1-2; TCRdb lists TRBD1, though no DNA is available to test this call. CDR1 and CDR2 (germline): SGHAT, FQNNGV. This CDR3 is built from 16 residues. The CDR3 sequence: CASSRTFGGSSYGYTF. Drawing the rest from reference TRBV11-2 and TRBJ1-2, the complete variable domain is EAGVAQSPRYKIIEKRQSVAFWCNPISGHATLYWYQQILGQGPKLLIQFQNNGVVDDSQLPKDRFSAERLKGVDSTLKIQPAKLEDSAVYLCASSRTFGGSSYGYTFGSGTRLTVV.

The CDR3 region is CASSPQGGIGDYGYTF. The chain couples TRBV9 to TRBJ1-2; TCRdb's D gene call, TRBD1, goes unchecked for lack of DNA. CDR1 is SGDLS and CDR2 is YYNGEE in the germline V gene. The CDR3 is 16 amino acids.

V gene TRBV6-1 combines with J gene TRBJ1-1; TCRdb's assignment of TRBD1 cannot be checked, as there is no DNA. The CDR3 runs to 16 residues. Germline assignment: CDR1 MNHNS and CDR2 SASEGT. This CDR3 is CASRPDREVGDTEAFF.

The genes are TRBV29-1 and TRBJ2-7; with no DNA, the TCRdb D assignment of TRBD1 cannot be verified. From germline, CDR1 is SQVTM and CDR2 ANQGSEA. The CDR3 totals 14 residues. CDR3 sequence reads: CSVEVGDRPYEQYF.

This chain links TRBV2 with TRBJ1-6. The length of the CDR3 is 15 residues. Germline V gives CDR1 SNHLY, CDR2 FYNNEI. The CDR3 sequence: CASRPPGSYNSPLHF.

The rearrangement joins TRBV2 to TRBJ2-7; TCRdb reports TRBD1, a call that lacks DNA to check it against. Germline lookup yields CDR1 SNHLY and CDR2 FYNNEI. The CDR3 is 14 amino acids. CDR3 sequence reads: CASSPGTGVLEQYF.

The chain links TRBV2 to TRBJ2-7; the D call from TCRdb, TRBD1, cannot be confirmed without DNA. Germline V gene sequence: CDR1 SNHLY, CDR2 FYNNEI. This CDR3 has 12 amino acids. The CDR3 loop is CASSEVGGEQYF.